The subject of this entry is one TCR beta chain. Antigen: not known. This entry is derived from a study of fetal regulatory T cell absence and autoimmunity. Study conclusions and caveats: Pancreas and cord blood did not differ much in TRB family usage.

Profiled with immunoSEQ multiplex PCR; TCRdb holds only in-frame clones, not every one. Of around 100,000 clones listed, 55% to 75% are singletons. This CDR3 has 14 residues. The V end lost 5 bases, the J end lost 0 bases, and 11 bases lay between the germline ends. CDR1 and CDR2 from the germline V gene are MNHEY and SVGAGI. The chain combines TRBV6-5 with TRBJ2-7, with a weak D call TRBD2 (6 bases). The clonotype comes from a male donor with IPEX syndrome. The sequenced sample was pancreas tissue. CDR3 sequence: CASSRGLNSYEQYF. The CDR3 DNA reads TGTGCCAGCAGTAGGGGACTCAACTCCTACGAGCAGTACTTC.